Listed below are T cell receptor beta chains from one sample, sequenced in a study of Graves' ophthalmopathy and Graves' hyperthyroidism. MiXCR, run by TCRdb on the multiplex PCR reads, gives a single entry per CDR3 protein. This table has hundreds of thousands of distinct CDR3 sequences, about 20% appearing once. The sample was peripheral blood. The receptors originated from a young woman with stable Graves' hyperthyroidism. Some clones in this sample may be carry-over from other donors' samples. Both conserved end residues are trimmed from each CDR3.

v_call cdr3_aa
TRBV3-1 ASSPKGARNSPLH
TRBV11-2 ASSLDLDMRWDSNQPQH
TRBV5-1 ASRILTGRSYNSPLH
TRBV6-5 ASSYSREAYEQY
TRBV15 ATSRDRNQETQY
TRBV15 ATKNGGLNTEAF
TRBV5-1 ASSLELAGAGELF
TRBV14 ASSRHSLAMKTGELF
TRBV24-1 ATSSGTPGNTEAF
TRBV15 ATSRDLAGGEAF
TRBV10-3 ATGQAGGTEAF
TRBV12-3/TRBV12-4 ASSLWENQPQH
TRBV27 ASSLSGLRLYEQY
TRBV16 ASSQSGGTNYGYT
TRBV12-3/TRBV12-4 ASTKDPKAGSGNTIY
TRBV6-2/TRBV6-3 ASSRETRQETQY
TRBV15 ATSRDRPLRETQY
TRBV4-1 ASSLQPVRGRETQY
TRBV5-1 ASSLGLGRNTGELF